Listed below are T cell receptor beta chains from one sample, sequenced in a study of CD8 T cells in ankylosing spondylitis. TCRdb reanalysed the 5' RACE reads using MiXCR and keeps one entry per CDR3 protein. The table lists fewer than 400,000 distinct CDR3 sequences, approximately 20% of them singletons. What was sequenced was blood, either unsorted or a sorted T cell fraction (not recorded which). The receptors were gathered from a male donor with ankylosing spondylitis. Each CDR3 is given with its conserved first and last residue. Each record gives: CDR3 DNA, CDR3 protein, clone size, D gene, V gene, J gene. D genes are given only for firm matches. Not every row has a clone size; where given, it reads once, few, many or a size class.

TGCAGCGTTCTTACCGGGACAAATGAGCAGTTCTTC	CSVLTGTNEQFF	many	-	TRBV29-1	TRBJ2-1
TGCAGCGTTGAAGATCTCGGGACAGGGTTTAGTGATGGCTACACCTTC	CSVEDLGTGFSDGYTF	-	TRBD1	TRBV29-1	TRBJ1-2
TGTGCCAGCAGTGAATTACAGGGGGGCAGTGGCTACACCTTC	CASSELQGGSGYTF	few	TRBD1	TRBV2	TRBJ1-2
TGCAGTGCTAACAGGGGGCACACTGAAGCTTTCTTT	CSANRGHTEAFF	-	TRBD1	TRBV20-1	TRBJ1-1
TGTGCCACCAGCAGAGATCCCGGCCCCTACGAGCAGTACTTC	CATSRDPGPYEQYF	-	-	TRBV15	TRBJ2-7
TGTGCCAGCAGCCACAGAGGGAGGTTCGACTACGAGCAGTACTTC	CASSHRGRFDYEQYF	-	-	TRBV3-1	TRBJ2-7
TGTGCCAGCTTAGCCGGGACAGGGTGGCGGGGCGAAGCTTTCTTT	CASLAGTGWRGEAFF	few	TRBD1	TRBV18	TRBJ1-1
TGTGCCAGCAGTTACTCCGGGCCCTACAATGAGCAGTTCTTC	CASSYSGPYNEQFF	many	-	TRBV6-2/TRBV6-3	TRBJ2-1
TGTGCCAGCAGCTCCCCACCGACTAGCGGGATCGACGAGCAGTACTTC	CASSSPPTSGIDEQYF	-	TRBD2	TRBV5-4	TRBJ2-7
TGTGCCAGCAGCCCCGCTCGGACTAGTTCCTACAATGAGCAGTTCTTC	CASSPARTSSYNEQFF	-	TRBD2	TRBV11-3	TRBJ2-1
TGTGCCAGTATGGGACTAGTTGACACCGGGGAGCTGTTTTTT	CASMGLVDTGELFF	many	TRBD2	TRBV12-3/TRBV12-4	TRBJ2-2
TGTGCCAGCGGCGGTGCAGTTACTAACTATGGCTACACCTTC	CASGGAVTNYGYTF	few	-	TRBV12-3/TRBV12-4	TRBJ1-2
TGCGCCAGCAGCGCCCAACCCAGACAGGGGGTCTCGGAGCAGTACTTC	CASSAQPRQGVSEQYF	-	TRBD1	TRBV5-1	TRBJ2-7
TGTGCCAGTAGTATGTTGGACAGGGCAGCCGGGGAGCTGTTTTTT	CASSMLDRAAGELFF	few	TRBD1	TRBV19	TRBJ2-2
TGTGCCAGCAGTTCCTGGGGACTAGCGGGAGGGAATGAGCAGTTCTTC	CASSSWGLAGGNEQFF	few	TRBD2	TRBV12-3/TRBV12-4	TRBJ2-1
TGTGCCAGCAGCTCGCTAGCGGGAGAGGGGTACGAGCAGTACTTC	CASSSLAGEGYEQYF	-	TRBD2	TRBV7-8	TRBJ2-7
TGTGCCAGCAGCTTACCGAGGGTTAACACTGAAGCTTTCTTT	CASSLPRVNTEAFF	few	-	TRBV11-2	TRBJ1-1
TGTGCCAGCAGTAGTACAGGGGATGACTCTGGAAACACCATATATTTT	CASSSTGDDSGNTIYF	-	TRBD1	TRBV6-1	TRBJ1-3
TGCGCCAGCAGCGCGGGACCCGGGGATCAGCCCCAGCATTTT	CASSAGPGDQPQHF	few	-	TRBV5-1	TRBJ1-5
TGTGCCATCAGTGAGTCGACAGGGGAAGTTACTGAAGCTTTCTTT	CAISESTGEVTEAFF	few	TRBD1	TRBV10-3	TRBJ1-1
TGTGCCAGCAGCTTAGCCCCCGGGAGCAATGAGCAGTTCTTC	CASSLAPGSNEQFF	few	-	TRBV7-9	TRBJ2-1
TGCAGTGCTAGACCCCCCCGCGAGCGGGGGAGCAATGAGCAGTTCTTC	CSARPPRERGSNEQFF	-	TRBD2	TRBV20-1	TRBJ2-1
TGTGCCAGCAGCGTAGCTGTGCGGGAGACTGACGAGCAGTACTTC	CASSVAVRETDEQYF	-	TRBD2	TRBV9	TRBJ2-7
TGTGCCAGCAGGTACCTTTCCGGGGGAGTCTACGAGCAGTACTTC	CASRYLSGGVYEQYF	few	-	TRBV6-5	TRBJ2-7
TGCGCCAGCAGCGGAGGGCTCAGGGATACTAGTATGCAGGACGAGCAGTACTTC	CASSGGLRDTSMQDEQYF	-	-	TRBV5-1	TRBJ2-7
TGTGCCAGCAGTTCGACGGGACCCACCTACAATGAGCAGTTCTTC	CASSSTGPTYNEQFF	-	-	TRBV28	TRBJ2-1
TGCAGCGGACTAGCGTCCTACAATGAGCAGTTCTTC	CSGLASYNEQFF	few	TRBD2	TRBV29-1	TRBJ2-1
TGTGCCAGCGCCAGCGGGAGGCCCACCGGGGAGCTGTTTTTT	CASASGRPTGELFF	-	TRBD2	TRBV6-2/TRBV6-3	TRBJ2-2
TGTGCCAGCAGCCCTGGGACAGGGAAGAACACTGAAGCTTTCTTT	CASSPGTGKNTEAFF	-	TRBD1	TRBV5-6	TRBJ1-1
TGCGCCAGCAGCTTGCCGGAAGGATTTGAAGGAGAGACCCAGTACTTC	CASSLPEGFEGETQYF	-	-	TRBV5-1	TRBJ2-5
TGTGCCACCAGTGTGGGACAGGGAATATACAGCAATCAGCCCCAGCATTTT	CATSVGQGIYSNQPQHF	few	TRBD1	TRBV24-1	TRBJ1-5
TGTGCCAGCAGTTTAAGGGCCAGCGGGAGGTACAATGAGCAGTTCTTC	CASSLRASGRYNEQFF	few	TRBD2	TRBV12-3/TRBV12-4	TRBJ2-1
TGCGCCAGCAGCCCCGCCCGGGTACTGAGCGGATCCTACAATGAGCAGTTCTTC	CASSPARVLSGSYNEQFF	-	-	TRBV5-1	TRBJ2-1
TGTGCCAGCAGCTTCAGCTTGAGAGACACTGAAGCTTTCTTT	CASSFSLRDTEAFF	-	-	TRBV7-9	TRBJ1-1
TGTGCCAGCAGCACCCCCGGGACAAAGGTGGGAGCTTTCTTT	CASSTPGTKVGAFF	-	-	TRBV7-9	TRBJ1-1
TGTGCCAGCAGTCGAACCCGACAGTCGAAGGGCAATCAGCCCCAGCATTTT	CASSRTRQSKGNQPQHF	-	-	TRBV12-3/TRBV12-4	TRBJ1-5
TGTGCCAGCAGCTTACTCAGGACGAATGAGCAGTTCTTC	CASSLLRTNEQFF	-	-	TRBV11-2	TRBJ2-1
TGTGCCACCAGCAGAGATGGGGACGAGCAGTACTTC	CATSRDGDEQYF	-	-	TRBV15	TRBJ2-7
TGTGCCAGCAGTTTACGGCAGGGTGGGCACGAGCAGTACTTC	CASSLRQGGHEQYF	many	-	TRBV12-3/TRBV12-4	TRBJ2-7
TGTGCCAGCATCCTAGCGGGAGGGGACACCGGGGAGCTGTTTTTT	CASILAGGDTGELFF	once	TRBD2	TRBV6-1	TRBJ2-2
TGTGCCAGCAGTGGCGAGGGCGGTGAGCAGTTCTTC	CASSGEGGEQFF	-	-	TRBV6-6	TRBJ2-1
TGCAGCGCCGAGGGGCCTTACCCTAACACAGATACGCAGTATTTT	CSAEGPYPNTDTQYF	few	-	TRBV29-1	TRBJ2-3